A selection of T cell receptor beta chains follows, all from one sample in a study of sequential checkpoint blockade in melanoma. Some clones are missing from TCRdb's copy, which holds only in-frame ones; the method was immunoSEQ multiplex PCR. The profile shows thousands of clones, around 28% of them singletons. This specimen consisted of tumor tissue (inferred from file names), obtained from a patient given nivolumab and ipilimumab in sequence. These receptors were taken from a human donor with melanoma. Both conserved end residues are part of each CDR3. The order of the fields is D gene, clone size, V gene, J gene, CDR3 DNA, CDR3 protein. The D gene is left open where the match is weak. Clone sizes are given selectively: once, few, many, or a class where the clone is expanded.

d_gene: .
abundance: .
v_gene: TRBV11-3
j_gene: TRBJ1-4
CDR3nt: TGTGCCAGCAGCCCACGAATGGGGGGCTCTAATGAAAAACTGTTTTTT
CDR3aa: CASSPRMGGSNEKLFF

d_gene: TRBD1
abundance: .
v_gene: TRBV29-1
j_gene: TRBJ1-5
CDR3nt: TGCAGCGTAGGGGACAGGGATCAACCCCAGCATTTT
CDR3aa: CSVGDRDQPQHF

d_gene: .
abundance: .
v_gene: TRBV14
j_gene: TRBJ2-2
CDR3nt: TGTGCCAGCAGCCAAGGTTTTATGTGGCAGAACACCGGGGAGCTGTTTTTT
CDR3aa: CASSQGFMWQNTGELFF

d_gene: .
abundance: .
v_gene: TRBV18
j_gene: TRBJ1-2
CDR3nt: TGTGCCAGCTCACCAACGGCAGGGCAAACTTCTAACTATGGCTACACCTTC
CDR3aa: CASSPTAGQTSNYGYTF

d_gene: TRBD1
abundance: large
v_gene: TRBV6-8
j_gene: TRBJ1-1
CDR3nt: TGTGCCAGCAGTGATGTTGGGACAGGGAACACTGAAGCTTTCTTT
CDR3aa: CASSDVGTGNTEAFF

d_gene: .
abundance: .
v_gene: TRBV19
j_gene: TRBJ1-2
CDR3nt: TGTGCCAGTAGGAACGACAAGGATGGCTACACCTTC
CDR3aa: CASRNDKDGYTF

d_gene: TRBD1
abundance: .
v_gene: TRBV18
j_gene: TRBJ1-2
CDR3nt: TGTGCCAGCTCACTCGGGCTAACAGGGGATGTTGGCTACACCTTC
CDR3aa: CASSLGLTGDVGYTF

d_gene: .
abundance: .
v_gene: TRBV4-1
j_gene: TRBJ1-2
CDR3nt: TGCGCCAGCAGCCCTTCGGACGTACGGGGGAGCTACACCTTC
CDR3aa: CASSPSDVRGSYTF

d_gene: .
abundance: .
v_gene: TRBV6-8
j_gene: TRBJ2-5
CDR3nt: TGTGCCAGCAGCCGAAATTTGGGTGCCGGAACTGAGGCCCAGTACTTC
CDR3aa: CASSRNLGAGTEAQYF

d_gene: .
abundance: .
v_gene: TRBV14
j_gene: TRBJ2-7
CDR3nt: TGTGCCAGCAGCCTCCAACAGGGGACTTTAGGCTTC
CDR3aa: CASSLQQGTLGF

d_gene: .
abundance: .
v_gene: TRBV5-1
j_gene: TRBJ2-1
CDR3nt: TGCGCCAGCAGCTTGCGGGGAGCAGGTAGAGGGGATGAGCAGTTCTTC
CDR3aa: CASSLRGAGRGDEQFF

d_gene: .
abundance: .
v_gene: TRBV6-8
j_gene: TRBJ1-1
CDR3nt: TGTGCCAGCAGCCCAATGACACAAGCCAACACTGAAGCTTTCTTT
CDR3aa: CASSPMTQANTEAFF

d_gene: TRBD2
abundance: .
v_gene: TRBV11-3
j_gene: TRBJ2-6
CDR3nt: TGTGCCAGCAGCTTACTAGCGGGGACCTCTGGGGCCAACGTCCTGACTTTC
CDR3aa: CASSLLAGTSGANVLTF

d_gene: .
abundance: .
v_gene: TRBV11-3
j_gene: TRBJ1-6
CDR3nt: TGTGCCAGCAGCTTGGATTTAGGGGCAAATTCACCCCTCCACTTT
CDR3aa: CASSLDLGANSPLHF

d_gene: .
abundance: .
v_gene: TRBV9
j_gene: TRBJ2-3
CDR3nt: TGTGCCAGCAGCGTAGCTACGGCAGAGGGGTATACGCAGTATTTT
CDR3aa: CASSVATAEGYTQYF

d_gene: .
abundance: once
v_gene: TRBV18
j_gene: TRBJ1-5
CDR3nt: TGTGCCAGCTCACCGACGAGTGATCAGCCCCAGCATTTT
CDR3aa: CASSPTSDQPQHF

d_gene: .
abundance: medium-sized
v_gene: TRBV9
j_gene: TRBJ2-2
CDR3nt: TGTGCCAGCAGCTGGAGCACCGGGGAGCTGTTTTTT
CDR3aa: CASSWSTGELFF

d_gene: TRBD1
abundance: .
v_gene: TRBV6-7
j_gene: TRBJ2-5
CDR3nt: TGTGCCAGCAGTTACTCCGGACAGGGAATGAACCAGTACTTC
CDR3aa: CASSYSGQGMNQYF

d_gene: TRBD2
abundance: few
v_gene: TRBV28
j_gene: TRBJ2-7
CDR3nt: TGTGCCAGCAGTTTGGCGGGGGGAACCTACGAGCAGTACTTC
CDR3aa: CASSLAGGTYEQYF

d_gene: TRBD1
abundance: .
v_gene: TRBV18
j_gene: TRBJ2-7
CDR3nt: TGTGCCAGCTCACCAACTGCCATCGGACAGGGGGGATCCTACGAGCAGTACTTC
CDR3aa: CASSPTAIGQGGSYEQYF

d_gene: .
abundance: .
v_gene: TRBV9
j_gene: TRBJ1-1
CDR3nt: TGTGCCAGCAGATCAACCCAGGGGAACACTGAAGCTTTCTTT
CDR3aa: CASRSTQGNTEAFF

d_gene: .
abundance: few
v_gene: TRBV4-1
j_gene: TRBJ1-3
CDR3nt: TGCGCCAGCAGCCAAGAGGACAGCGGTGGAAACACCATATATTTT
CDR3aa: CASSQEDSGGNTIYF

d_gene: TRBD1
abundance: large
v_gene: TRBV18
j_gene: TRBJ1-1
CDR3nt: TGTGCCAGCTCAACCGGAGGACAGGGGGAGAACACTGAAGCTTTCTTT
CDR3aa: CASSTGGQGENTEAFF

d_gene: TRBD1
abundance: medium-sized
v_gene: TRBV6-8
j_gene: TRBJ1-5
CDR3nt: TGTGCCAGCAGTTATGGACAGGGTGTCCATCAGCCCCAGCATTTT
CDR3aa: CASSYGQGVHQPQHF

d_gene: TRBD2
abundance: .
v_gene: TRBV11-3
j_gene: TRBJ2-3
CDR3nt: TGTGCCAGCAGCTCTCCGCGGGGGGGGCCTGTGGCCTCCGTCACAGATACGCAGTATTTT
CDR3aa: CASSSPRGGPVASVTDTQYF

d_gene: .
abundance: medium-sized
v_gene: TRBV5-3
j_gene: TRBJ1-2
CDR3nt: TGTGCCAGAAGCTTGGCAGGGGTTAGGTATGGCTACACCTTC
CDR3aa: CARSLAGVRYGYTF

d_gene: TRBD2
abundance: .
v_gene: TRBV11-3
j_gene: TRBJ2-2
CDR3nt: TGTGCCAGCAGCCTCCGACTAGCCTCCCCAAGAGAGCTGTTTTTT
CDR3aa: CASSLRLASPRELFF

d_gene: .
abundance: few
v_gene: TRBV19
j_gene: TRBJ1-2
CDR3nt: TGTGCCAGTAGTTCGATAGGGGATGATGGCTACACCTTC
CDR3aa: CASSSIGDDGYTF

d_gene: .
abundance: few
v_gene: TRBV2
j_gene: TRBJ1-2
CDR3nt: TGTGCCAGCAGTGCAGTAAACTATGGCTACACCTTC
CDR3aa: CASSAVNYGYTF

d_gene: .
abundance: .
v_gene: TRBV29-1
j_gene: TRBJ1-2
CDR3nt: TGCAGCGTTATACGGAGGGGCGATGGCTACACCTTC
CDR3aa: CSVIRRGDGYTF

d_gene: .
abundance: medium-sized
v_gene: TRBV7-6
j_gene: TRBJ1-1
CDR3nt: TGTGCCAGCAGCCCCGGACAGTACTTGAACACTGAAGCTTTCTTT
CDR3aa: CASSPGQYLNTEAFF

d_gene: .
abundance: once
v_gene: TRBV12-5
j_gene: TRBJ2-7
CDR3nt: TGTGCTAGTGGATTGTTGTCGAACTCCTACGAGCAGTACTTC
CDR3aa: CASGLLSNSYEQYF

d_gene: .
abundance: few
v_gene: TRBV28
j_gene: TRBJ2-5
CDR3nt: TGTGCCAGCAGTGCCCTCTTTTTGTACCAAGAGACCCAGTACTTC
CDR3aa: CASSALFLYQETQYF